This is a list of T cell receptor beta chains from one sample in a study of OX40 agonist ivuxolimab in advanced cancers. Assay used: immunoSEQ multiplex PCR; TCRdb lists only in-frame clones, some missing. The sample has about 80,000 clones, 85% to 95% seen once; the top ten hold more than 9.5%. This material consisted of CD4+ or CD8+ T cells sorted from blood, taken in a trial of the OX40 agonist ivuxolimab. These receptors all come from an adult with an advanced solid tumor such as melanoma, head and neck, liver or kidney cancer. Each CDR3 is given with its conserved first and last residue. D genes are given only for firm matches.

V gene	D gene	J gene	CDR3 DNA	CDR3 protein
TRBV27	TRBD1	TRBJ1-6	TGTGCCAGCAGTTTTGGGACAGATAATTCACCCCTCCACTTT	CASSFGTDNSPLHF
TRBV5-1	NA	TRBJ1-5	TGCGCCAGCAGCTTGGAGGCAGGGGGCAATCAGCCCCAGCATTTT	CASSLEAGGNQPQHF
TRBV27	TRBD1	TRBJ2-7	TGTGCCAGCAGCCCCGAGACAGGGGGTACCCTAGTGGAGCAGTACTTC	CASSPETGGTLVEQYF
TRBV29-1	TRBD1	TRBJ2-7	TGCAGCGTGTCTCCCGACAGGGATTCCTACGAGCAGTACTTC	CSVSPDRDSYEQYF
TRBV27	TRBD1	TRBJ2-7	TGTGCCAGCAGTTTGAAAGGACAGGGCCAGAGCTCCTACGAGCAGTACTTC	CASSLKGQGQSSYEQYF
TRBV7-2	NA	TRBJ2-3	TGTGCCAGCAGCTTAGTGGTTTTCCCGCAAAGGAGGTCAGATACGCAGTATTTT	CASSLVVFPQRRSDTQYF
TRBV19	NA	TRBJ1-5	TGTGCCAGTACCCGGGAGAAGGGAAGGAGCGGCAATCAGCCCCAGCATTTT	CASTREKGRSGNQPQHF
TRBV11-3	TRBD2	TRBJ2-7	TGTGCCAGCAGCCGGGGACTAGCGGACTCCTACGAGCAGTACTTC	CASSRGLADSYEQYF
TRBV10-3	NA	TRBJ2-1	TGTGCCCCTCGATTCGACAATGAGCAGTTCTTC	CAPRFDNEQFF
TRBV5-1	NA	TRBJ1-2	TGCGCCAGCAGCTTGGCAGGGACAAACTATGGCTACACCTTC	CASSLAGTNYGYTF
TRBV9	NA	TRBJ1-2	TGTGCCAGCAGCGTAGGGGTCGCATATGGCTACACCTTC	CASSVGVAYGYTF
TRBV11-2	TRBD1	TRBJ2-1	TGTGCCAGCAGTGGACAGGGTTACAATGAGCAGTTCTTC	CASSGQGYNEQFF
TRBV6-6	NA	TRBJ2-3	TGTGCCAGCACTTTACTGGGGGGACTAGATACGCAGTATTTT	CASTLLGGLDTQYF
TRBV27	TRBD2	TRBJ2-1	TGTGCCAGCAGTTTACGACTAGCGGACTGGAATGAGCAGTTCTTC	CASSLRLADWNEQFF
TRBV4-3	NA	TRBJ2-1	TGCGCCAGCAGCCAAGATAAGCATGAGCAGTTCTTC	CASSQDKHEQFF
TRBV29-1	NA	TRBJ2-7	TGCAGCGTTGAAGACAGGGAAACCTACGAGCAGTACTTC	CSVEDRETYEQYF
TRBV29-1	NA	TRBJ2-1	TGCAGCCAACGTTGGGGGAATGAGCAGTTCTTC	CSQRWGNEQFF
TRBV6-5	TRBD2	TRBJ2-1	TGTGCCAGCAGACTCAGCGGGAGAATGTACAATGAGCAGTTCTTC	CASRLSGRMYNEQFF
TRBV10-1	TRBD1	TRBJ1-1	TGCGCCAGCAGTGATCCCGCTACAGGGGAATCTGAAGCTTTCTTT	CASSDPATGESEAFF
TRBV7-9	NA	TRBJ1-1	TGTGCCAGCAGCCCCCCCCACCCTGAAGCTTTCTTT	CASSPPHPEAFF
TRBV4-2	NA	TRBJ2-7	TGTGCCAGCAGCCAAAGCCGACACGTCTCCTACGAGCAGTACTTC	CASSQSRHVSYEQYF